What follows are 24 T cell receptor beta chains derived from one specimen sequenced in a study of beta chain features in type 1 diabetes. Overall study findings and caveats: The study found moderately but significantly shorter TCRB CDR3s in all four CD4+ subsets of Type 1 diabetes patients.

Their specific antigens are unknown. Expressed TCRB transcripts were sequenced, since all the RNA that had been isolated was reverse transcribed. The repertoire was sequenced with immunoSEQ multiplex PCR; TCRdb's copy has only in-frame clones and lacks some. Among approximately 730,000 clones listed, under 15% were seen once. Sequenced sample: naive CD4+ T cells from blood. Receptors were obtained from a man aged 18 to 29 with type 1 diabetes.

This clone came up a few times. The J gene is TRBJ2-7, the V gene TRBV7-9, with 7 bases fitting TRBD1. Germline lookup yields CDR1 SEHNR and CDR2 FQNEAQ (reference sequence). After removal of 5 bases from V and 0 bases from J, the junction contained 4 bases not matched to a gene. The CDR3 is 14 residues long. The DNA of the CDR3 is TGTGCCAGCAGCCGACAGGGCCTCTCCTACGAGCAGTACTTC. Translated, it gives CASSRQGLSYEQYF.

This clone has a handful of counts. The rearrangement joins TRBV10-3 to TRBJ2-5, with D tentatively TRBD2 (5 bases). The CDR3 is 13 residues long. The V and J ends lost 10 bases and 5 bases respectively, with 17 bases between them. Germline CDR1 ENHRY, CDR2 SYGVKD. CDR3 in amino acids: CATREEVRETQYF. In DNA form, the CDR3 reads TGTGCCACCCGCGAGGAGGTACGCGAGACCCAGTACTTC.

The table lists this clone with a few counts. This sequence joins TRBV9 and TRBJ1-2; 9 bases agree with TRBD1. The V gene end was trimmed by 1 base and the J gene end by 4 bases; junction bases not matched to a gene: 8. From germline, CDR1 is SGDLS and CDR2 YYNGEE. The CDR3 is made up of 16 amino acids. The CDR3, as DNA: TGTGCCAGCAGCGTACTCGCACAGGGGGCAAGCTATGGCTACACCTTC. The encoded protein is CASSVLAQGASYGYTF. Based on the CDR3 plus reference TRBV9 and TRBJ1-2, the full variable domain is DSGVTQTPKHLITATGQRVTLRCSPRSGDLSVYWYQQSLDQGLQFLIQYYNGEERAKGNILERFSAQQFPDLHSELNLSSLELGDSALYFCASSVLAQGASYGYTFGSGTRLTVV.

The chain recombines TRBV19 with TRBJ2-1, with 12 bases identical to TRBD1. The J segment lost 7 bases and the V segment lost 0 bases, leaving 10 bases of the junction unmatched. CDR3 length: 18 residues. CDR1 and CDR2 from the germline V gene are LNHDA and SQIVND (reference sequence). CDR3 sequence (DNA): TGTGCCAGTAGTATAGATGGCCCCGGGACAGGGGGCAAAAATGAGCAGTTCTTC. Protein sequence: CASSIDGPGTGGKNEQFF. The full variable domain, in which reference TRBV19 and TRBJ2-1 provide the parts outside the CDR3, is DGGITQSPKYLFRKEGQNVTLSCEQNLNHDAMYWYRQDPGQGLRLIYYSQIVNDFQKGDIAEGYSVSREKKESFPLTVTSAQKNPTAFYLCASSIDGPGTGGKNEQFFGPGTRLTVL.

CDR3 nucleotides: TGTGCTAGTGGTTTGGCAAGGAGTGGCTACACCTTC. It codes for CASGLARSGYTF. The chain uses TRBV12-5 and TRBJ1-2; no definite D call. The germline CDR1 and CDR2 sequences are LGHNT and FRNRAP. V was clipped by 1 base and J by 7 bases, with 7 bases between them. The CDR3 is 12 amino acids.

This clone has only a few counts. The chain uses TRBV21-1 and TRBJ2-2; the D call TRBD1 from the table was never checked on the DNA. TRBV21-1 is reported as a pseudogene. This CDR3 spans 14 amino acids. The CDR3 bases are TGTGCCAGCAGCACCAGTACGAACACCGGGGAGCTGTTTTTT. Its translation: CASSTSTNTGELFF.

This chain uses TRBV7-2 with TRBJ1-5; TRBD1 might be the D (6 bases). V gave up 8 bases and J gave up 4 bases, with 18 bases separating them. CDR1 and CDR2 (germline): SGHTA, FQGNSA. The CDR3 covers 15 residues. CDR3 in amino acids: CASRTPGDKNQPQHF. The CDR3, as DNA: TGTGCCAGCCGTACCCCAGGGGATAAGAATCAGCCCCAGCATTTT.

The chain combines TRBV7-9 with TRBJ2-1; D remains unclear. The CDR3 is 11 residues long. The V and J ends lost 6 bases and 6 bases respectively, with 6 bases between them. Germline CDR1 reads SEHNR; CDR2 reads FQNEAQ (reference sequence). The CDR3: CASRASNEQFF. CDR3 nucleotides: TGTGCCAGCAGGGCTAGCAATGAGCAGTTCTTC.

This chain uses TRBV28 with TRBJ2-1; 7 nucleotides line up with TRBD1. CDR3 size: 12 residues. Germline assignment: CDR1 MDHEN and CDR2 SYDVKM. The V segment lost 8 bases and the J segment 8 bases; nucleotides outside the gene matches: 6. CDR3 sequence: CASFQGGDEQFF. CDR3 bases: TGTGCCAGCTTTCAAGGGGGCGATGAGCAGTTCTTC.

This clone was seen a few times. The chain has TRBV6-4 and TRBJ2-3; D possibly corresponds to TRBD2 (6 bases). CDR1 and CDR2 from the germline V gene are MRHNA and SNTAGT. V shed 4 bases and J shed 6 bases, with 11 bases lying between them. CDR3 length: 13 residues. CDR3 loop: CASSAFLADTQYF. In DNA form, the CDR3 reads TGTGCCAGCAGTGCCTTTCTAGCGGATACGCAGTATTTT.

CDR3 amino acids: CASSQDTSGANEQFF. The CDR3 nucleotides are TGTGCCAGCAGCCAAGATACTAGCGGGGCGAATGAGCAGTTCTTC. The V gene is TRBV4-2, the J gene TRBJ2-1; 10 bases fit TRBD2. Trimming removed 0 bases from V and 7 bases from J; junction bases left unmatched: 3. CDR3 size: 15 residues. Germline CDR1 and CDR2: LGHNA and YNFKEQ.

The chain uses TRBV5-1 and TRBJ2-3; a weak D match, TRBD1 (5 bases). The V end lost 0 bases, the J end lost 4 bases, and 9 bases lay between the germline ends. This CDR3 has 14 amino acids. CDR1 is SGHRS, CDR2 YFSETQ, per germline. The DNA of the CDR3 is TGCGCCAGCAGCTTGGAATGGGGCTCAGATACGCAGTATTTT. It specifies CASSLEWGSDTQYF.

The DNA for the CDR3 is TGTGCCAGTAGCCTACTAGACTATGGCTACACCTTC. The encoded protein is CASSLLDYGYTF. This chain joins TRBV19 and TRBJ1-2; D remains unclear. The CDR3 contains 12 residues. Between the trimmed V and J ends, which lost 6 bases and 3 bases, there was a span of 8 bases. Per the germline V gene, CDR1 is LNHDA and CDR2 is SQIVND (reference sequence).

Only a few counts were recorded for this clone. The gene calls are TRBV30 and TRBJ2-7; no clear D. The CDR3 covers 13 residues. With 3 bases removed from V and 5 bases from J, the gap between germline ends came to 14 bases. CDR1 and CDR2 from the germline V gene are GTSNPN and SVGIG (reference sequence). This CDR3 is CAWRPIPYNEQYF. Written as DNA, the CDR3 is TGTGCCTGGAGACCAATCCCCTACAACGAGCAGTACTTC.

The rearrangement joins TRBV11-3 to TRBJ1-5; 7 nucleotides align to TRBD1. Germline values: CDR1 SGHNT, CDR2 YENEEA. Losses at the gene ends were 11 bases for V and 7 bases for J; bases not matched to a gene: 2. The CDR3 is 10 residues long. Here the CDR3 DNA reads TGTGCCCCAGGGGGACAGCCCCAGCATTTT. This encodes CAPGGQPQHF.

The chain couples TRBV29-1 to TRBJ2-7; a weak D match, TRBD1 (5 bases). Per germline, CDR1 SQVTM and CDR2 ANQGSEA. The CDR3 totals 12 residues. Deletions cut 6 bases from V and 7 bases from J, with 16 bases between. CDR3 in amino acids: CSVSEVPGEQYF. The DNA of the CDR3 is TGCAGCGTCTCAGAGGTTCCAGGGGAGCAGTACTTC.

The chain is built from TRBV29-1 and TRBJ1-1; D gene unclear. Germline CDR1 is SQVTM and CDR2 is ANQGSEA. The V and J ends lost 6 bases and 6 bases respectively, with 14 bases between them. The CDR3 has 12 residues. The CDR3 is CSVNDNGSEAFF. In DNA form, the CDR3 reads TGCAGCGTCAACGACAATGGGTCTGAAGCTTTCTTT.

CDR3 sequence reads: CASLSGNTGELFF. DNA for the CDR3: TGTGCCAGCCTTAGCGGGAACACCGGGGAGCTGTTTTTT. The rearrangement links TRBV18 to TRBJ2-2; TRBD2 might be the D (6 bases). V was shortened by 8 bases and J by 1 base, with 8 bases between the two germline ends. Per germline, CDR1 KGHSH and CDR2 LQKENI. This CDR3 comprises 13 residues.

This clone was observed a few times. CDR3 bases: TGTGCCAGCCTACTAAAGAACACTGAAGCTTTCTTT. Amino acid sequence: CASLLKNTEAFF. The V call is TRBV7-9, the J call TRBJ1-1; D uncertain. CDR3 size: 12 residues. Germline CDR1 SEHNR, CDR2 FQNEAQ (reference sequence). Trimming stripped 8 bases from V and 1 base from J, with 8 bases between.

The chain uses TRBV9 and TRBJ1-2; D may be TRBD1 (6 bases). Germline V lookup: CDR1 SGDLS, CDR2 YYNGEE. Trimming took off 3 bases at V and 4 bases at J, with 13 bases between the two ends. The CDR3 loop spans 14 amino acids. The CDR3 DNA sequence: TGTGCCAGCAGCGAGGGGGTCCTTAGCTATGGCTACACCTTC. This translates into CASSEGVLSYGYTF.

The chain joins TRBV5-4 to TRBJ2-2; D perhaps matches TRBD1 (6 bases). V lost 5 bases and J lost 5, with 19 bases in between. The germline gives CDR1 SGHNT, CDR2 YYREEE (reference sequence). This CDR3 has 16 amino acids. This chain's CDR3 is CASRFDPDRETGELFF. For the CDR3, the DNA is TGTGCCAGCAGGTTCGATCCGGACAGAGAGACCGGGGAGCTGTTTTTT. Together with reference TRBV5-4 and TRBJ2-2, the CDR3 gives the full variable domain: ETGVTQSPTHLIKTRGQQVTLRCSSQSGHNTVSWYQQALGQGPQFIFQYYREEENGRGNFPPRFSGLQFPNYSSELNVNALELDDSALYLCASRFDPDRETGELFFGEGSRLTVL.

The rearrangement uses TRBV30 and TRBJ2-7; TRBD1 agrees at 7 bases. The CDR3 is 15 amino acids. V dropped 5 bases and J dropped 0; count of bases not matched to a gene: 10. Germline V gene data show CDR1 as GTSNPN and CDR2 as SVGIG (reference sequence). CDR3 DNA sequence: TGTGCCTGGGCTACGACAGGGAAGGGCTCCTACGAGCAGTACTTC. Translating it yields CAWATTGKGSYEQYF.

The V gene is TRBV5-1, the J gene TRBJ2-5, with 7 bases that match TRBD1. Germline V gene sequence: CDR1 SGHRS, CDR2 YFSETQ. The V gene end was trimmed by 0 bases and the J gene end by 5 bases; junction bases not matched to a gene: 7. There are 15 residues in the CDR3. The CDR3 sequence is CASSLAVGGLETQYF. The CDR3, as DNA: TGCGCCAGCAGCTTGGCTGTAGGGGGCCTCGAGACCCAGTACTTC.

The rearrangement uses TRBV7-8 and TRBJ1-2; 9 bases are a match to TRBD1. The junction had 8 bases not matched to a gene; V was cut back by 3 bases and J by 6 bases. This CDR3 is built from 15 residues. The V gene's germline CDR1 is SGHVS and CDR2 FQNEAQ. The CDR3: CASSFTGTGRDGYTF. CDR3 DNA: TGTGCCAGCAGCTTCACCGGGACAGGGAGGGATGGCTACACCTTC.